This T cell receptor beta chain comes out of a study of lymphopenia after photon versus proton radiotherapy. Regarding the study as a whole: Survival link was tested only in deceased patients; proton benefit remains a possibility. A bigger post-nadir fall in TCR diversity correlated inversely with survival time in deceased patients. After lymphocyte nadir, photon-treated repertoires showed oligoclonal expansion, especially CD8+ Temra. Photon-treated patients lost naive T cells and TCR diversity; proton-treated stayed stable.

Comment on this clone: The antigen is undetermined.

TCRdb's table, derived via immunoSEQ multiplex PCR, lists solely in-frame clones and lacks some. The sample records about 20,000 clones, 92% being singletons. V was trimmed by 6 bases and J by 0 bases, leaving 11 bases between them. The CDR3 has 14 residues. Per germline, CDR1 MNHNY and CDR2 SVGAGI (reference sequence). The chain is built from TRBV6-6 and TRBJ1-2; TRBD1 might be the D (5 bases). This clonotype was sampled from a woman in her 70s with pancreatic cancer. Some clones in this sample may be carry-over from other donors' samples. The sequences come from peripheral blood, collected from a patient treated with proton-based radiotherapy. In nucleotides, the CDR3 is TGTGCCAGCAGACAGGAGAACACTAACTATGGCTACACCTTC. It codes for CASRQENTNYGYTF.